The present T cell receptor (beta chain) was sequenced within a study of shared clonotypes between healthy human individuals. Findings of the study overall: Non-shared clonotypes had lower generation probabilities than those shared by all four donors. An effect of sequencing depth on clonotype sharing among donors was expected. Around 4.7% of naive CD4 clonotypes were shared across several donors.

A single count supports this clone. Antigen unknown. Sequencing was performed with immunoSEQ multiplex PCR; in TCRdb, only in-frame clones are kept and a portion is missing. The sample has around 1,900,000 clones; roughly 93% are singletons. V dropped 5 bases and J dropped 5; count of bases not matched to a gene: 12. CDR1 and CDR2 (germline): SEHNR, FQNEAQ (reference sequence). This CDR3 comprises 17 residues. The naive CD8 fraction comprised CD45RO-negative cells positively selected for CCR7 and excluded terminally differentiated effector memory CD45RA+ cells. The sequencing input was naive CD8+ T cells from PBMCs. The receptor's source is a man aged 18 to 35 in good health. Some clones in this sample may be carry-over from other donors' samples. This chain joins TRBV7-9 and TRBJ1-5; 10 nucleotides align to TRBD1. The CDR3 sequence: CASSRGQGGFKDQPQHF. CDR3 sequence (DNA): TGTGCCAGCAGCCGAGGACAGGGGGGATTCAAAGATCAGCCCCAGCATTTT.